The rows below give T cell receptor beta chains drawn from one sample of a study of OX40 agonist ivuxolimab in advanced cancers. The data were produced by immunoSEQ multiplex PCR, yet TCRdb's version contains in-frame clones alone and is incomplete. This table holds about 120,000 clones, around 89% found once. The source was CD4+ or CD8+ T cells sorted from blood, collected in a trial of the OX40 agonist ivuxolimab. The receptors were gathered from an adult with an advanced solid tumor such as melanoma, head and neck, liver or kidney cancer. Each CDR3 is given with its conserved first and last residue.

V	J	CDR3
TRBV6-1	TRBJ1-1	CASSEVREAFF
TRBV25-1	TRBJ2-6	CASSEFSRGGANVLTF
TRBV18	TRBJ2-2	CASSPPTGELFF
TRBV7-3	TRBJ2-3	CASSPDRGADTQYF
TRBV2	TRBJ1-2	CASNAETYGYTF
TRBV4-2	TRBJ2-2	CASRDRRTTGELFF
TRBV6-1	TRBJ2-7	CASSVLVTGAAEQYF
TRBV7-9	TRBJ1-1	CASSSGAGNTEAFF
TRBV6-5	TRBJ1-3	CASSYSDRAAGNTIYF
TRBV18	TRBJ1-4	CASSPREANEKLFF
TRBV7-2	TRBJ1-6	CASSLANPSSYNSPLHF
TRBV30	TRBJ1-4	CAGGTGRKLFF
TRBV5-5	TRBJ1-2	CASSGGQAEFYGYTF
TRBV7-2	TRBJ1-4	CASSSAGGRALNEKLFF
TRBV6-5	TRBJ2-7	CASSYSDFYEQYF
TRBV5-6	TRBJ1-3	CASSLRGPGNTIYF
TRBV7-9	TRBJ2-7	CASSPLAGGFYEQYF
TRBV7-2	TRBJ2-5	CASSSYETQYF
TRBV19	TRBJ2-5	CASSIYNEETQYF
TRBV6-6	TRBJ2-1	CASSLAGEGEQFF
TRBV6-6	TRBJ1-1	CASTGDRGPTEAFF
TRBV18	TRBJ2-7	CASSPPSVTGDGLRQYF
TRBV2	TRBJ1-6	CASSEARPGQGNSPLHF
TRBV6-6	TRBJ1-1	CASSQGWFAEAFF
TRBV18	TRBJ1-2	CASSPWATGYGYTF
TRBV4-2	TRBJ2-1	CATQNTMQNEQFF
TRBV7-7	TRBJ1-2	CASSLSSGTITKDNYGYTF
TRBV2	TRBJ1-1	CASSEHMNTEAFF
TRBV6-6	TRBJ1-3	CASSYMGGGNTIYF
TRBV11-1	TRBJ2-3	CASSLGTGGRDTQYF
TRBV28	TRBJ1-5	CASSYQQGGNQPQHF
TRBV6-6	TRBJ2-2	CASTVQGTGTGELFF
TRBV29-1	TRBJ1-1	CSGGGNTEAFF
TRBV7-2	TRBJ2-3	CASSFRGTDTQYF
TRBV5-6	TRBJ1-2	CASSSLYGYTF
TRBV7-2	TRBJ1-1	CASSTPGNTEAFF
TRBV28	TRBJ2-1	CASRSGGTYNEQFF
TRBV19	TRBJ1-5	CASSQDPYQPQHF
TRBV7-7	TRBJ2-7	CASSLEQGAYEQYF
TRBV7-3	TRBJ2-3	CASSLMATKSDTQYF
TRBV15	TRBJ1-1	CATSSDSTGTEAFF
TRBV4-2	TRBJ2-7	CASSQVPGQGGDF
TRBV6-6	TRBJ2-5	CASRDRAQETQYF
TRBV6-1	TRBJ1-4	CASREAAGPVYF
TRBV2	TRBJ2-1	CASRRQGLGYNEQFF
TRBV7-2	TRBJ2-3	CASSSQGGLSTDTQYF
TRBV18	.	CASSLLRGYEQYF
TRBV7-2	TRBJ1-5	CASSLGREQPQHF
TRBV2	TRBJ2-4	CASNERVAGVGKNIQYF
TRBV6-4	TRBJ2-1	CASSDNSGVHNEQFF
TRBV19	TRBJ1-5	CASSSGGSNQPQHF
TRBV6-5	TRBJ1-2	CASSYSENTGYTF
TRBV6-8	TRBJ1-2	CASSIEFTRDAGILYGYTF
TRBV30	TRBJ1-6	CAWSVLVYNSPLHF